This T cell receptor beta chain was sequenced for a study of Graves' ophthalmopathy and Graves' hyperthyroidism. Study-wide points: In separating ophthalmopathy from stable hyperthyroidism, a 13-signature model achieved 87.88% sensitivity and approximately 81% specificity. The model reached around 66% sensitivity and around 72% specificity for predicting ophthalmopathy progression.

The diagnosis was founded upon clinical symptoms, serum thyroxine, TRAb, thyroid ultrasound and orbital computed tomography. The PBMCs originated from roughly 9.6 ml of fresh peripheral blood. Details on this clonotype: Its antigen is as yet unknown.

The sequenced template was RNA, covering the TCR beta CDR3 region. An initial RT-PCR round employing HTBI primers preceded a second-round multiplex PCR. TCRdb recomputed calls from the multiplex PCR reads with MiXCR, one row per CDR3 protein. The table includes almost 750,000 distinct CDR3 sequences, 35% to 50% detected once. The germline V gene has CDR1 DFQATT and CDR2 SNEGSKA (reference sequence). CDR3 length equals 14 residues. Trimming removed 4 bases from V and 4 bases from J; junction bases left unmatched: 5. The gene calls are TRBV20-1 and TRBJ2-3, with 10 bases lining up with TRBD1. The sequenced material came from peripheral blood. The source of this sequence is an adult man with Graves' ophthalmopathy. This CDR3 reads CSAMGQGNADTQYF. The CDR3 DNA is TGCAGTGCTATGGGACAGGGGAACGCAGATACGCAGTATTTT.